This entry describes one T cell receptor beta chain. This entry belongs to a study of CD8+ T cells in alopecia areata. Treatment of the sample: oral pan-JAK inhibitor, 5-10 mg twice daily. RNA extraction was followed by reverse transcription into cDNA, which acted as the sequencing template. Sequenced by immunoSEQ multiplex PCR; TCRdb stores in-frame clones only, minus some. The sample lists 150,000 or so clones, around three fifths occurring once. The CDR3 is 13 residues long. The V gene lost 4 bases and the J gene lost 2 bases, with 8 bases spanning the gap. Germline V lookup: CDR1 SGHTA, CDR2 FQGNSA.

This sample comprised CD4+ T cells sorted from blood, obtained at week 4, from a patient treated with tofacitinib. The clonotype comes from a human donor with alopecia areata. This chain links TRBV7-2 with TRBJ1-2; D is unresolved. In DNA, the CDR3 is TGTGCCAGCAGCTGGTCGGGAAACTATGGCTACACCTTC. Translated, it gives CASSWSGNYGYTF.